The T cell receptor beta chain under discussion was sequenced for a study of TIL therapy for anti-PD-1-resistant metastatic lung cancer. Germline V CDR1 and CDR2: SGHNT, YYREEE (reference sequence). V was shortened by 0 bases and J by 6 bases, with 10 bases between the two germline ends. The CDR3 totals 14 residues. Time point indicated: pre-treatment sample, taken before nivolumab and TIL therapy. This was the immunoSEQ v3 assay. Each library reached 1.5 million to 2.5 million read pairs, or 5-6 million at deep level. Here immunoSEQ multiplex PCR was the method, and the copy in TCRdb shows in-frame clones only, minus some. The profile shows 45,000 to 75,000 clones, under 75% of them singletons.

The sequence was collected from a person aged 30 to 80 with non-small cell lung cancer. The sequences come from blood, collected at baseline. The chain employs TRBV5-4 and TRBJ1-3; D gene unclear. In DNA form, the CDR3 reads TGTGCCAGCAGCTTGGGGCAGGAATTAAACACCATATATTTT. This codes for CASSLGQELNTIYF.